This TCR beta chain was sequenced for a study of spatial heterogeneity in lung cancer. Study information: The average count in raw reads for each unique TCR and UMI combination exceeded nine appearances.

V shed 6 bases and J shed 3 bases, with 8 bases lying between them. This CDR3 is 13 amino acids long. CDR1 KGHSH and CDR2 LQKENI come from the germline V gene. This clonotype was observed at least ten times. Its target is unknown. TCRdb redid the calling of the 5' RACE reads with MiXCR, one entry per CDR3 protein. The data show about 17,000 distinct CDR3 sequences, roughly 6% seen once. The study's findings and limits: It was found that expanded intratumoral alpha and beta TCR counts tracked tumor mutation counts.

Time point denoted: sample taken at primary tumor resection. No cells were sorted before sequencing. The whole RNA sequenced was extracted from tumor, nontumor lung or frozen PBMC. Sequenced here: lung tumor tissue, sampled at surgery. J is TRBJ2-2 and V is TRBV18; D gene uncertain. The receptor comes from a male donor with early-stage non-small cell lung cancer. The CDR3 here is CASSALDTGELFF. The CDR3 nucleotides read TGTGCCAGCTCCGCCCTGGACACCGGGGAGCTGTTTTTT.